This entry lists 10 T cell receptor beta chains sequenced from one sample in a study of control samples from healthy donors and cancer patients. The repertoire was sequenced with immunoSEQ multiplex PCR; TCRdb's copy has only in-frame clones and lacks some. The top ten clones hold roughly 1.9% of a sample with about 130,000 clones, about nine tenths of them seen once. The specimen was blood. These receptors all come from a woman aged 45-59 years in good health.

The chain's CDR3 is CASSQAPYGYTF. Here the CDR3 DNA reads TGTGCCAGCAGCCAGGCGCCCTATGGCTACACCTTC. V and J are TRBV3-1 (or the pseudogene TRBV3-2) and TRBJ1-2; D unclear. Trimming removed 3 bases from V and 4 bases from J, with 6 bases in between. The V gene's germline CDR1 is LGHDT and CDR2 YNNKEL (reference sequence). This CDR3 spans 12 amino acids.

A single count supports this clone. The J gene is TRBJ1-2, the V gene TRBV11-1; D possibly corresponds to TRBD1 (5 bases). The CDR3 is made up of 12 amino acids. Trimming removed 5 bases at V and 8 bases at J, with 12 bases between. Germline lookup yields CDR1 SGHAT and CDR2 FQDESV (reference sequence). CDR3: CASSEGFSGYTF. In nucleotides, the CDR3 is TGTGCCAGCAGCGAGGGGTTTAGCGGCTACACCTTC.

The chain has TRBV11-3 and TRBJ2-1; 9 bases agree with TRBD2. Germline lookup yields CDR1 SGHNT and CDR2 YENEEA. The ends lost 1 base at V and 7 bases at J; junction bases unmatched: 8. The CDR3 sequence is 16 residues long. The CDR3 nucleotides read TGTGCCAGCAGCTTAGTTAGTAGCGGGGGCGTTAATGAGCAGTTCTTC. This translates into CASSLVSSGGVNEQFF. The full variable domain, completed using reference TRBV11-3 and TRBJ2-1, is EAGVVQSPRYKIIEKKQPVAFWCNPISGHNTLYWYLQNLGQGPELLIRYENEEAVDDSQLPKDRFSAERLKGVDSTLKIQPAELGDSAVYLCASSLVSSGGVNEQFFGPGTRLTVL.

The chain employs TRBV4-1 and TRBJ1-4, with a tentative D call TRBD1 (5 bases). Germline CDR1 and CDR2: MGHRA and YSYEKL. Between the trimmed V and J ends, which lost 0 bases and 8 bases, there was a span of 16 bases. This CDR3 is 16 amino acids long. The CDR3 loop reads CASSQDRGVAWEKLFF. The CDR3, as DNA: TGCGCCAGCAGCCAAGATAGAGGGGTTGCTTGGGAAAAACTGTTTTTT.

This rearrangement joins TRBV6-6 to TRBJ1-1; D gene uncertain. The V end lost 0 bases, the J end lost 6 bases, and 11 bases lay between the germline ends. Per germline, CDR1 MNHNY and CDR2 SVGAGI (reference sequence). The CDR3 is 14 amino acids. CDR3 residues: CASSYSARPAEAFF. In DNA, the CDR3 is TGTGCCAGCAGTTACTCGGCCAGACCGGCTGAAGCTTTCTTT.

The chain carries TRBV6-4 and TRBJ1-2, with D perhaps matching TRBD1 (6 bases). V lost 6 bases and J lost 5, with 19 bases in between. This CDR3 contains 15 residues. Germline V gene data show CDR1 as MRHNA and CDR2 as SNTAGT. This chain's CDR3 is CASRPSVGGHYGYTF. In DNA, the CDR3 is TGTGCCAGCAGACCCTCCGTGGGGGGCCATTATGGCTACACCTTC.

This clone appeared once. This chain joins TRBV9 and TRBJ2-2; TRBD1 agrees at 7 bases. The CDR3 spans 13 residues. CDR1 SGDLS and CDR2 YYNGEE come from the germline V gene. J lost 7 bases, V lost 3 bases, and 3 bases had no gene match. The CDR3 protein is CASSEGGIGELFF. The CDR3, as DNA: TGTGCCAGCAGCGAAGGGGGCATCGGGGAGCTGTTTTTT.

Comment on this clone: Germline is not matched at one junction end, which may reflect a read error. The chain uses TRBV5-1 and TRBJ2-1; D remains unclear. The CDR3 totals 13 residues. Germline V gives CDR1 SGHRS, CDR2 YFSETQ. CDR3 DNA: TGCGCCAGCAGCGGGTCCTCCAACAATGAGCAGTTCTTC. Encoded protein: CASSGSSNNEQFF.

This chain links TRBV6-5 with TRBJ1-1; D call uncertain. The germline V and J ends were trimmed by 6 bases and 10 bases, with 18 bases remaining between them. CDR3 length: 13 amino acids. The V gene's germline CDR1 is MNHEY and CDR2 SVGAGI. For the CDR3, the DNA is TGTGCCAGCAGCAACTCGGGAGTTTTGTTAGCTTTCTTT. Translating gives CASSNSGVLLAFF.

The gene calls are TRBV4-1 and TRBJ2-3, with 9 bases identical to TRBD2. V was pared by 1 base and J by 4 bases, with 6 bases of the junction left unmatched. Germline V gives CDR1 MGHRA, CDR2 YSYEKL. This CDR3 is built from 16 residues. The CDR3 reads CASSQAAGGLPDTQYF. CDR3 in DNA: TGCGCCAGCAGCCAAGCTGCGGGAGGGTTGCCAGATACGCAGTATTTT.